These 25 T cell receptor beta chains came from one sample sequenced in a study of PD-1 and CTLA-4 blockade in melanoma. The assay was immunoSEQ multiplex PCR, and TCRdb's table has in-frame clones only and misses some. The table shows approximately 17,000 clones, with around 72% occurring only once. The source material was CD8+ T cells from peripheral blood, sampled before anti-PD-1 treatment. The receptor set was obtained from a human donor with melanoma.

CDR3 sequence reads: CASSLGRPGASTGELFF. CDR3 in DNA: TGTGCCAGCAGTTTGGGCCGTCCAGGGGCGAGCACCGGGGAGCTGTTTTTT. This sequence joins TRBV27 and TRBJ2-2; D perhaps matches TRBD1 (6 bases). The CDR3 consists of 17 residues. The V and J ends lost 3 bases and 4 bases respectively, with 18 bases between them. In germline, CDR1 is MNHEY, CDR2 SMNVEV (reference sequence).

The rearrangement uses TRBV5-4 and TRBJ2-5; 9 bases fit TRBD2. The J segment lost 5 bases and the V segment lost 4 bases, leaving 6 bases of the junction unmatched. Germline V CDR1 and CDR2: SGHNT, YYREEE (reference sequence). The CDR3 runs to 14 residues. CDR3 in amino acids: CASSMTSGGETQYF. DNA of the CDR3: TGTGCCAGCAGCATGACTAGCGGAGGGGAGACCCAGTACTTC. Combining the CDR3 with reference TRBV5-4 and TRBJ2-5 gives the whole variable domain ETGVTQSPTHLIKTRGQQVTLRCSSQSGHNTVSWYQQALGQGPQFIFQYYREEENGRGNFPPRFSGLQFPNYSSELNVNALELDDSALYLCASSMTSGGETQYFGPGTRLLVL.

The table lists this clone with a few counts. The chain employs TRBV29-1 and TRBJ2-5; 8 positions match TRBD1. This CDR3 spans 16 amino acids. Germline assignment: CDR1 SQVTM and CDR2 ANQGSEA. With 3 bases clipped from V and 2 bases from J, the junction kept 11 bases outside the gene matches. CDR3 in amino acids: CSVDPDRGYVQETQYF. The DNA for the CDR3 is TGCAGCGTTGACCCTGACAGGGGATACGTACAAGAGACCCAGTACTTC.

This clone was recorded a few times. The chain couples TRBV7-9 to TRBJ1-2, with 7 bases matching TRBD1. Germline V gene sequence: CDR1 SEHNR, CDR2 FQNEAQ (reference sequence). The CDR3 runs to 14 residues. With 6 bases clipped from V and 4 bases from J, the junction kept 8 bases outside the gene matches. The CDR3, as DNA: TGTGCCAGCAGTGGGACAGTTCTAGGCTATGGCTACACCTTC. This gives the protein CASSGTVLGYGYTF.

The chain joins TRBV5-4 to TRBJ2-5; D gene unclear. The germline CDR1 and CDR2 sequences are SGHNT and YYREEE (reference sequence). This CDR3 contains 13 residues. V was pared by 2 bases and J by 4 bases, with 9 bases between. CDR3 coding DNA: TGTGCCAGCAGCTTATGGGGATCAGAGACCCAGTACTTC. This gives the protein CASSLWGSETQYF.

The V call is TRBV4-1, the J call TRBJ1-5, with D uncertain. CDR1 MGHRA and CDR2 YSYEKL come from the germline V gene. V lost 1 base, J lost 0 bases, and 7 bases lay in between. This CDR3 region has 15 residues. CDR3 region: CASSQGRYSNQPQHF. CDR3 nucleotides: TGCGCCAGCAGCCAAGGTCGTTATAGCAATCAGCCCCAGCATTTT.

This chain uses TRBV27 with TRBJ1-1; D is possibly TRBD1 (5 bases). CDR3 length: 14 amino acids. The germline V and J ends were trimmed by 4 bases and 5 bases, with 14 bases remaining between them. Germline assignment: CDR1 MNHEY and CDR2 SMNVEV (reference sequence). The CDR3 coding sequence is TGTGCCAGCAGTTCTTTTCACCAGGGAACTGAAGCTTTCTTT. Amino acids: CASSSFHQGTEAFF.

The genes are TRBV25-1 and TRBJ2-2; D is perhaps TRBD2 (5 bases). The CDR3 consists of 12 residues. Germline loops: CDR1 MGHDK, CDR2 SYGVNS. Trimming removed 6 bases from V and 7 bases from J, with 9 bases in between. This CDR3 reads CASRLGLGELFF. In nucleotides, the CDR3 is TGTGCCAGCAGACTAGGGCTCGGGGAGCTGTTTTTT.

This clone rates as medium-sized. This chain uses TRBV24-1 with TRBJ1-2; a weak D match, TRBD1 (6 bases). Germline CDR1 reads KGHDR; CDR2 reads SFDVKD. The CDR3 extends over 14 amino acids. V lost 3 bases and J 4 bases, leaving 11 bases between the germline ends. Here the CDR3 DNA reads TGTGCCACCAGTGATCCGGACAGCAGCTATGGCTACACCTTC. Translated: CATSDPDSSYGYTF.

The CDR3 loop reads CASSQEISGAGNTIYF. CDR3 sequence (DNA): TGCGCCAGCAGCCAAGAAATTAGTGGGGCAGGAAACACCATATATTTT. This chain links TRBV4-1 with TRBJ1-3; a possible D gene is TRBD1 (5 bases). There are 16 residues in the CDR3. The V gene lost 0 bases and the J gene lost 4 bases, with 13 bases spanning the gap. CDR1 is MGHRA, CDR2 YSYEKL, per germline.

This sequence joins TRBV5-1 and TRBJ2-7; 8 bases agree with TRBD1. The CDR3 extends over 16 amino acids. The germline CDR1 and CDR2 sequences are SGHRS and YFSETQ. V was pared by 4 bases and J by 2 bases, with 11 bases of the junction left unmatched. CDR3 in DNA: TGCGCCAGCAGCCCTAATTCGGGACAGGTAACCTACGAGCAGTACTTC. Translated, it gives CASSPNSGQVTYEQYF.

This clone was seen only a few times. The V gene is TRBV30, the J gene TRBJ2-1, with D possibly TRBD1 on 6 matching bases. The germline V gene encodes CDR1 GTSNPN and CDR2 SVGIG (reference sequence). The CDR3 has 17 amino acids. V was pared by 0 bases and J by 0 bases, with 15 bases between. CDR3: CAWSVRRTVSSYNEQFF. CDR3 bases: TGTGCCTGGAGTGTACGGAGGACAGTCTCCTCCTACAATGAGCAGTTCTTC.

J is TRBJ1-5 and V is TRBV5-1; D may be TRBD1 (6 bases). Germline CDR1 and CDR2: SGHRS and YFSETQ. CDR3 length: 15 residues. Trimming shortened V by 0 bases and J by 0 bases, and 7 bases separated the two germline ends. CDR3 sequence: CASSLEGGSNQPQHF. In DNA form, the CDR3 reads TGCGCCAGCAGCTTGGAAGGGGGTAGCAATCAGCCCCAGCATTTT.

This clone was observed a handful of times. V usage is TRBV11-2 and J usage is TRBJ2-3; TRBD1 matches at 8 bases. The germline gives CDR1 SGHAT, CDR2 FQNNGV. Losses at the gene ends were 5 bases for V and 6 bases for J; bases not matched to a gene: 7. The CDR3 contains 14 residues. CDR3 in DNA: TGTGCCAGCAGCGAGTGGACAGGGACCGATACGCAGTATTTT. This translates into CASSEWTGTDTQYF.

This clone came up a few times. The rearrangement joins TRBV10-3 to TRBJ1-2; D unresolved. The germline V gene encodes CDR1 ENHRY and CDR2 SYGVKD. V was trimmed by 2 bases and J by 8 bases, leaving 9 bases between them. The CDR3 contains 12 residues. The CDR3 is CAISEDGLGYTF. The CDR3 coding sequence is TGTGCCATCAGTGAGGATGGCCTGGGCTACACCTTC.

The chain couples TRBV7-9 to TRBJ2-7, with a possible D match to TRBD1 (5 bases). Trimming cost V 5 bases and J 0 bases, with 14 bases left between them. In germline, CDR1 is SEHNR, CDR2 FQNEAQ (reference sequence). CDR3 size: 15 residues. The CDR3 DNA reads as TGTGCCAGCAGCAATACAGGAGTTTCCTCCTACGAGCAGTACTTC. Residues: CASSNTGVSSYEQYF.

This chain links TRBV12-5 with TRBJ1-5, with D possibly being TRBD1 (5 bases). Germline CDR1 reads LGHNT; CDR2 reads FRNRAP. This CDR3 has 12 amino acids. V lost 5 bases and J lost 6, with 8 bases in between. In nucleotides, the CDR3 is TGTGCTAGTGGTCCAGGGTTTCAGCCCCAGCATTTT. It encodes CASGPGFQPQHF.

The chain couples TRBV11-3 to TRBJ2-7; TRBD1 agrees at 7 bases. Per the germline V gene, CDR1 is SGHNT and CDR2 is YENEEA. V shed 5 bases and J 4 bases; nucleotides not matched to a gene: 5. This CDR3 contains 13 residues. The CDR3 is CASSAARGYEQYF. CDR3 DNA sequence: TGTGCCAGCAGCGCAGCCAGGGGGTACGAGCAGTACTTC.

This clone was seen a handful of times. The J gene is TRBJ2-1, the V gene TRBV5-5; 8 bases match TRBD2. Germline V CDR1 and CDR2: SGHKS, YYEKEE (reference sequence). With V trimmed by 0 bases and J by 0 bases, 11 bases remained unmatched. CDR3 length equals 19 residues. The DNA of the CDR3 is TGTGCCAGCAGCTTGGACGGGAGGGGTCTAGCGAGCTCCTACAATGAGCAGTTCTTC. It encodes CASSLDGRGLASSYNEQFF.

J is TRBJ2-1 and V is TRBV7-9; 10 nucleotides agree with TRBD2. J lost 2 bases, V lost 5 bases, and 3 bases had no gene match. Germline assignment: CDR1 SEHNR and CDR2 FQNEAQ (reference sequence). The CDR3 has 15 residues. The CDR3 DNA follows: TGTGCCAGCAGCGTGAGCGGGGGGGCCTACAATGAGCAGTTCTTC. This translates into CASSVSGGAYNEQFF.

The chain recombines TRBV7-8 with TRBJ1-1; TRBD1 is a possible D gene (5 bases). V was cut by 1 base and J by 10 bases, with 19 bases left in between. Germline V lookup: CDR1 SGHVS, CDR2 FQNEAQ. This CDR3 is 15 amino acids long. The CDR3: CASSLGTGPSKPAFF. CDR3 in DNA: TGTGCCAGCAGCTTAGGAACGGGACCCTCAAAGCCAGCTTTCTTT.

The CDR3 nucleotides are TGTGCCAGCAGCCACGGGATAGGGAAGGGGTACGAGCAGTACTTC. It encodes CASSHGIGKGYEQYF. The gene calls are TRBV7-8 and TRBJ2-7, with D perhaps given as TRBD1 or TRBD2 (5 bases each). Trimming took off 5 bases at V and 4 bases at J, with 18 bases between the two ends. The CDR3 has 15 amino acids. From germline, CDR1 is SGHVS and CDR2 FQNEAQ.

The gene calls are TRBV9 and TRBJ1-1, with TRBD1 matching 9 bases. The CDR3 totals 12 residues. Germline trimming cut 4 bases from V and 11 bases from J; bases unmatched to any gene: 6. Germline values: CDR1 SGDLS, CDR2 YYNGEE. CDR3 in amino acids: CASSQGTGPAFF. The CDR3, as DNA: TGTGCCAGCAGCCAAGGGACAGGGCCGGCTTTCTTT.

This clone was seen once. The rearrangement links TRBV6-4 to TRBJ2-7; a possible D gene is TRBD2 (6 bases). The ends were cut back, 3 bases at V and 7 bases at J, with 19 bases in the middle. The CDR3 length is 15 residues. Germline CDR1 and CDR2: MRHNA and SNTAGT. The CDR3 region has the DNA TGTGCCAGCAGTGAGTGGGGGGAGCCGGAGGGGGAGCAGTACTTC. Its protein product is CASSEWGEPEGEQYF.

The chain is built from TRBV19 and TRBJ1-5, with D possibly being TRBD1 (5 bases). The V end lost 5 bases, the J end lost 3 bases, and 11 bases lay between the germline ends. This CDR3 comprises 14 residues. The germline CDR1 and CDR2 sequences are LNHDA and SQIVND (reference sequence). CDR3 sequence reads: CASSVGAANQPQHF. Here the CDR3 DNA reads TGTGCCAGTAGTGTCGGGGCCGCCAATCAGCCCCAGCATTTT. Full variable domain (rest looked up from reference TRBV19 and TRBJ1-5): DGGITQSPKYLFRKEGQNVTLSCEQNLNHDAMYWYRQDPGQGLRLIYYSQIVNDFQKGDIAEGYSVSREKKESFPLTVTSAQKNPTAFYLCASSVGAANQPQHFGDGTRLSIL.